Described below is a single TCR beta chain sequence and its context. Its antigen remains unidentified. The sample belongs to a study of early T cells in non-severe SARS-CoV-2 infection. Study-wide results and limits: VDJdb-based matching was biased toward anti-spike CD8 responses and missed private and CD4 specificities.

TCRdb used MiXCR to reprocess the 5' RACE reads, holding one entry per CDR3 protein. This table holds 25,000 to 30,000 distinct CDR3 sequences, about 5% found once. The V end was cut by 1 base, the J end by 4 bases, with 17 bases between. In germline, CDR1 is SGHVS, CDR2 FNYEAQ. This CDR3 is 16 amino acids long. The chain recombines TRBV7-6 with TRBJ2-7; D unclear. This TCR came from an adult who was a healthcare worker with PCR-confirmed SARS-CoV-2 infection or an uninfected control (not recorded which). Material: whole blood. CDR3 nucleotides: TGTGCCAGCAGCTTAGATGGTAGGGCAGGAATATACGAGCAGTACTTC. Its protein product is CASSLDGRAGIYEQYF.